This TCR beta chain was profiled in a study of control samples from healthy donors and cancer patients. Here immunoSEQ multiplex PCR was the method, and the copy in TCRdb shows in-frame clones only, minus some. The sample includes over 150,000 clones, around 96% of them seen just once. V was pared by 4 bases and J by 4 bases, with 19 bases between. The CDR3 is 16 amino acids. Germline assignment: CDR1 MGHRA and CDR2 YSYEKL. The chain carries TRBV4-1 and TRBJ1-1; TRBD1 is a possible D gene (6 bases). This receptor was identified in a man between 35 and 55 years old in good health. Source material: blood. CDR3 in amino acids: CASSPRPDSPSTEAFF. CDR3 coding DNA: TGCGCCAGCAGCCCCCGCCCGGACAGTCCCTCCACTGAAGCTTTCTTT.